This T cell receptor (beta chain) was obtained from a study of blood T cell repertoires in COVID-19. Study-level information: Sites in the United States, Italy and Spain provided acute and convalescent COVID-19 samples. T cells, B-cell-depleted T cells, or PBMCs provided the cDNA or gDNA that served as material.

Everyone who took part was roughly 18 to 100 years old, and they came from about 25 US areas. Participants were placed into cohorts based on the clinical history they reported. From germline, CDR1 is SGDLS and CDR2 YYNGEE. Between the trimmed V and J ends, which lost 3 bases and 1 base, there was a span of 14 bases. The CDR3 has 16 residues. Assay used: immunoSEQ multiplex PCR; TCRdb lists only in-frame clones, some missing. Seen here are about 310,000 clones, 85% observed once, and the top ten hold under 2%. The V gene is TRBV9, the J gene TRBJ1-5; possibly TRBD1 for D (5 bases). The specimen sequenced was PBMCs or T cells enriched from blood (not recorded which). The sequence was obtained from a woman aged 30 to 39 who had been exposed to COVID-19. CDR3 sequence (DNA): TGTGCCAGCAGCGCCGGTGGGGGGGAAAGCAATCAGCCCCAGCATTTT. Protein product: CASSAGGGESNQPQHF. Filled out from reference TRBV9 and TRBJ1-5, the complete variable domain reads DSGVTQTPKHLITATGQRVTLRCSPRSGDLSVYWYQQSLDQGLQFLIQYYNGEERAKGNILERFSAQQFPDLHSELNLSSLELGDSALYFCASSAGGGESNQPQHFGDGTRLSIL.